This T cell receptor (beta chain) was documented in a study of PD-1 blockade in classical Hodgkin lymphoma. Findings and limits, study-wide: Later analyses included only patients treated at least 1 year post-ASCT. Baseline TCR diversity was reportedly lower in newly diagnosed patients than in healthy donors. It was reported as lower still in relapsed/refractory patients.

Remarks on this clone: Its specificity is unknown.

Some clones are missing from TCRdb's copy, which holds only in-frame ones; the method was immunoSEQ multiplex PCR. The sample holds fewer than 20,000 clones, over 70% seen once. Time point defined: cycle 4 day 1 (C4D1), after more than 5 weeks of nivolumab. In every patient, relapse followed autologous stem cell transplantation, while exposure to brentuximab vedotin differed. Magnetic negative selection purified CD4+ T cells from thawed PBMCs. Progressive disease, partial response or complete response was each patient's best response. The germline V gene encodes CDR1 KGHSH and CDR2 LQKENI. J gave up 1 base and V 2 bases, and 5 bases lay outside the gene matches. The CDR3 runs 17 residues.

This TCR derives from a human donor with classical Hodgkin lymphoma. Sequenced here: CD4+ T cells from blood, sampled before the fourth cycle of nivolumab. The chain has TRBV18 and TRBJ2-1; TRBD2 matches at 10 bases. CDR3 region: CASSPASGSHSYNEQFF. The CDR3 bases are TGTGCCAGCTCACCAGCTAGCGGGAGCCATTCCTACAATGAGCAGTTCTTC.